These 7 T cell receptor beta chains were all obtained from the same sample, sequenced in a study of vaccination and CD4 T cells after COVID-19. Each CDR3 protein gets one entry after TCRdb re-called the PCR reads with MiXCR. This sample carries around 20,000 distinct CDR3 sequences, 55% to 80% of them seen once, and the ten largest clones take 0.9% to 1.2%. Sequenced material: CD4+ T cells from blood, taken after SARS-CoV-2 vaccination. Receptors were obtained from a human donor who had recovered from COVID-19.

The J gene is TRBJ2-7, the V gene TRBV24-1, with unresolved D. Germline V gene lookup returns CDR1 KGHDR and CDR2 SFDVKD. The CDR3 is 13 residues long. V lost 0 bases, J lost 2 bases, and 4 bases lay in between. In DNA form, the CDR3 reads TGTGCCACCAGTGATTTGGGGACCTACGAGCAGTACTTC. This codes for CATSDLGTYEQYF.

This clonotype was picked up a small number of times. The rearrangement joins TRBV27 to TRBJ2-5, with 8 bases fitting TRBD2. CDR1 is MNHEY and CDR2 is SMNVEV in the germline V gene (reference sequence). The CDR3 has 15 residues. V was pared by 8 bases and J by 9 bases, with 17 bases of the junction left unmatched. This chain's CDR3 is CASGKAGDYSPAQYF. CDR3 coding DNA: TGTGCCAGCGGTAAAGCGGGAGACTACTCCCCGGCCCAGTACTTC.

The V and J genes are TRBV6-7 and TRBJ1-2, with 7 bases identical to TRBD1. TRBV6-7 is labeled an ORF, and its function is uncertain. Unmatched junction bases numbered 6, after V lost 2 bases and J lost 0 bases. This CDR3 comprises 16 residues. This CDR3 reads CASSYPRQGPNYGYTF. The CDR3 DNA sequence: TGTGCCAGCAGTTACCCACGACAGGGCCCTAACTATGGCTACACCTTC.

The chain recombines TRBV20-1 with TRBJ2-3; 9 bases fit TRBD1. Unmatched junction bases numbered 12, after V lost 5 bases and J lost 3 bases. In germline, CDR1 is DFQATT, CDR2 SNEGSKA (reference sequence). CDR3 length: 16 amino acids. The CDR3 region has the DNA TGCAGTGCTCCAGAACAGGGGGCTCATTTTACAGATACGCAGTATTTT. Residues: CSAPEQGAHFTDTQYF.

J is TRBJ2-3 and V is TRBV7-3, with TRBD2 matching over 14 bases. The length of the CDR3 is 18 residues. From germline, CDR1 is SGHTA and CDR2 FQGTGA. V dropped 5 bases and J dropped 4; count of bases not matched to a gene: 11. The CDR3 coding sequence is TGTGCCAGCAGCCTCGGACTAGCGGGAGGTGTTGGCGCAGATACGCAGTATTTT. It codes for CASSLGLAGGVGADTQYF.

This clonotype was recorded a few times. The chain recombines TRBV7-9 with TRBJ1-2; D gene unclear. CDR1 and CDR2 from the germline V gene are SEHNR and FQNEAQ (reference sequence). The CDR3 is 12 amino acids. V was cut by 5 bases and J by 2 bases, with 6 bases left in between. In nucleotides, the CDR3 is TGTGCCAGCAGCCCAGACAACTATGGCTACACCTTC. It codes for CASSPDNYGYTF.

Concerning this clonotype itself: One junction end disagrees with the germline gene, perhaps due to a read error. CDR3 bases: TGTGCCAGCAGCTTAGCAGGATTCCAAGAGACCCGGTACTTC. Translation: CASSLAGFQETRYF. V and J are TRBV7-6 and TRBJ2-5, with D uncertain. This CDR3 comprises 14 residues. The germline CDR1 and CDR2 sequences are SGHVS and FNYEAQ.